Listed here is a single T cell receptor beta chain. Residents of about two dozen US areas, aged roughly 18 to 89 years, made up the participants. Either two negative PCRs, clearance, or symptom resolution qualified Cohort 3 donors as recovered. V gave up 6 bases and J gave up 1 base; unmatched junction bases: 14. This CDR3 region has 17 residues. Germline CDR1 LNHDA, CDR2 SQIVND (reference sequence). The record originates from a study of blood T cell repertoires in COVID-19. Whole-study context: Sources were T cells, B-cell-depleted T cells, or PBMCs; the material itself was cDNA or gDNA.

Sequenced by immunoSEQ multiplex PCR; TCRdb stores in-frame clones only, minus some. The sample holds over 100,000 clones, 80% to 85% seen once. The source is a woman in her 30s who had recovered from COVID-19. Sequencing was done on a sample of PBMCs or T cells enriched from blood (not recorded which). The chain couples TRBV19 to TRBJ2-5; 7 nucleotides agree with TRBD2. CDR3 region: CASRDGSATGGQETQYF. The CDR3 nucleotides read TGTGCCAGTAGGGATGGGTCCGCGACGGGGGGCCAAGAGACCCAGTACTTC.